This T cell receptor beta chain was sequenced for a study of Ad26.COV2.S vaccination and SARS-CoV-2 variants (dated by TCRdb to the early 2020s). With respect to the entire study: Vaccine-arm donors came from COV1001, a multicentre, randomized, double-blind, placebo-controlled phase I-IIa trial of Ad26.COV2.S in healthy adults. Ad26.COV2.S was administered intramuscularly at a dose of 5x10^10 or 1x10^11 viral particles, either as one shot or as two shots given 56 days apart. TCRbeta repertoire sequencing served as the tool for gauging how specific and how broad the SARS-CoV-2-reactive T cell receptors were following Ad26.COV2.S vaccination. A total of 32 samples were included in the TCR-sequenced set, comprising roughly 20 Ad26.COV2.S vaccine recipients, 5 placebo recipients and 8 SARS-CoV-2 convalescent individuals. Participants in the trial were split at random into five groups of five each, receiving low-dose or high-dose Ad26.COV2.S once or twice, or else placebo on both occasions. Blinding of investigators to trial group allocation was maintained during experiments and outcome assessment.

What this sample's treatment or condition label stands for: about 20 received Ad26.COV2.S at low or high dose, single or two shots; about 5 received placebo; per-sample allocation not given. Repertoires of vaccine and placebo recipients were sequenced from samples collected on day 63 after the first injection. In Cohort 1b, roughly 26 adults aged 18-55 years were enrolled at a single site in Boston, USA, between 29 July and 7 August 2020. Ad26.COV2.S consisted of a replication-incompetent adenovirus type 26 vector by which a prefusion-stabilized SARS-CoV-2 spike protein from the original Wuhan strain was expressed. As to this clone: Its antigen target is currently unknown. Base qualities are missing; no much larger clone stands one base away.

The germline V gene (reference sequence) specifies MNHNY as CDR1 and SVGAGI as CDR2. The CDR3 holds 14 amino acids from the cysteine to the phenylalanine. Only the CDR3 DNA is retained, 42 bases long and in frame from the first base. Trimming takes 6 bases off V and 4 bases off J; junction bases not matched to a gene: 5. Study-level results and caveats: The study lacked the statistical power to compare responses across vaccine doses or regimens. Vaccine and placebo recipients had comparable non-spike TCR breadth, which fits with the vaccine containing only spike. Compared with placebo recipients, Ad26.COV2.S recipients showed higher spike-specific TCR breadth (P = 0.0014). After vaccination, substantial breadth of spike-specific CD8+ and CD4+ T cell responses was reported. According to the authors, total T cell responses may have been underestimated by the TCR breadth and depth analyses.

The immunoSEQ Assay was used to sequence TCRbeta CDR3 regions. After extraction, genomic DNA underwent amplification by bias-controlled multiplex PCR, followed by high-throughput sequencing. In the paper's pipeline: To quantify the absolute abundance of each unique TCRbeta CDR3 region, sequences were collapsed and filtered. T cell fraction was estimated by normalizing TCRbeta template counts to usable DNA, with usable DNA measured through amplification of reference genes found in all nucleated cells. Repertoire TCRs were annotated as SARS-CoV-2-specific when V gene, CDR3 amino acid sequence and J gene were exactly matched to a known reactive TCR set. The reference SARS-CoV-2 TCR set was derived from MIRA and filtered for enrichment in COVID-19-positive ImmuneCODE repertoires, a step that removed public or cross-reactive TCRs. Using the MIRA antigens, annotated TCRs were further analysed by specific ORF or by position within an ORF. Depth was the summed frequency of annotated unique rearrangements, while breadth was defined as annotated unique rearrangements over total unique productive rearrangements. Group comparisons of TCR breadth used two-sided Wilcoxon rank-sum tests. Held by TCRdb, this immuneACCESS table contains in-frame sequences only and omits some clones. Under half of the omission traces to an unresolved V gene where checked; the cause of the rest is unknown. The D gene and trimming were derived from the DNA, and the V and J assignments and clone size from that table. The sample table lists about 330,000 clones, 75% to 90% of them with a count of one. The ten biggest clones cover around 5.5% of the sample.

Here the sequenced sample was peripheral blood, taken in a trial of Ad26.COV2.S vaccine versus placebo. The sequence joins TRBV6-6 to TRBJ2-5, and 10 bases in between align with TRBD2. The clonotype originates from a person aged 18 to 65 who received the Ad26.COV2.S COVID-19 vaccine or a placebo. The nucleotide sequence reads TGTGCCAGCAGGAGCGGGGGGGCCCGAGAGACCCAGTACTTC. The resulting protein is CASRSGGARETQYF.